This entry describes one T cell receptor (beta chain). Its antigen remains unknown. CDR3 length: 14 residues. Trimming removed 6 bases from V and 2 bases from J; junction bases left unmatched: 7. The germline CDR1 and CDR2 sequences are SGHRS and YFSETQ. Investigators separated out CD4+ T cells once around 10 days of culture had passed. TCRdb keeps only in-frame clones here, not all; method: immunoSEQ multiplex PCR. The sample carries tens of thousands of clones, about 80% recorded once. The data are from a study of vaccination effects on CD4 cells after COVID-19. The V and J genes are TRBV5-1 and TRBJ1-2, with 7 bases identical to TRBD1. This clonotype was sampled from a human donor who received a COVID-19 vaccine. The source was CD4+ T cells from PBMCs cultured without peptide, collected before COVID-19 vaccination. The CDR3 bases are TGCGCCAGCATGGGTGGAGGGGGCAACTATGGCTACACCTTC. This sequence encodes CASMGGGGNYGYTF.